The clone carrying this T cell receptor beta chain was detected many times. The target antigen is unknown. TCRdb reprocessed the multiplex PCR reads via MiXCR and lists one record per CDR3 protein. The table has roughly 70,000 distinct CDR3 sequences, roughly 44% seen once. The data were obtained in a study of breast tumors, draining lymph nodes, adjacent tissues. General observations from the study: Data only fit, rather than demonstrated, lymph node origin of most tumor T cells.

V lost 1 base to trimming and J lost 3 bases, with 10 bases between them. Germline V gene lookup returns CDR1 SGHDN and CDR2 FVKESK. CDR3 length equals 14 residues. The sequence derives from a female donor with breast cancer. Some clones in this sample may be carry-over from other donors' samples. Sequenced material: breast tumor tissue. This chain connects TRBV14 to TRBJ2-7; no clear D gene. CDR3 sequence reads: CASSQGAQNYEQYF. The CDR3, as DNA: TGTGCCAGCAGCCAAGGCGCGCAGAACTACGAGCAGTACTTC.